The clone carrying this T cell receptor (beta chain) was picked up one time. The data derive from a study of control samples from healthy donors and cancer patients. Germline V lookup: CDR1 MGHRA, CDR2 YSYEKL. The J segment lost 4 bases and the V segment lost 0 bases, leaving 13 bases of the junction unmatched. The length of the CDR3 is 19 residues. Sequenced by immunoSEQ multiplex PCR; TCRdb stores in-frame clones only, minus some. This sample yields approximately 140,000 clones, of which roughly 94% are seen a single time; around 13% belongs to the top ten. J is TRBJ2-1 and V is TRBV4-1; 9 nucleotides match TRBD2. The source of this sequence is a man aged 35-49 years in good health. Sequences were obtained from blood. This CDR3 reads CASSQEVAGAPPAYNEQFF. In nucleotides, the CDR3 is TGCGCCAGCAGCCAAGAGGTAGCGGGAGCTCCCCCGGCTTACAATGAGCAGTTCTTC.